These T cell receptor beta chains were read from a single sample in a study of blood T cell repertoires in COVID-19. This table comes from immunoSEQ multiplex PCR, and its TCRdb copy is limited to in-frame clones, with some not included. The sample lists 70,000 to 95,000 clones, 85% to 95% seen once, with approximately 6.3% in the top ten. The material sequenced was peripheral blood. These receptors originate from a woman in her sixties with active COVID-19. Each CDR3 is given without its conserved first and last residue. D genes are given only for firm matches.

j_call: TRBJ1-2
v_call: TRBV3-1/TRBV3-2
d_call: TRBD1
cdr3_length: 12
cdr3_aa: ASSQGDSRYGYT

j_call: TRBJ2-3
v_call: TRBV28
d_call: .
cdr3_length: 10
cdr3_aa: ASRSGTDTQY

j_call: TRBJ1-5
v_call: TRBV6-5
d_call: TRBD1
cdr3_length: 13
cdr3_aa: ASIDRGFSNQPQH

j_call: TRBJ1-1
v_call: TRBV7-2
d_call: TRBD1
cdr3_length: 15
cdr3_aa: ASSPNRGTGSNTEAF

j_call: TRBJ2-7
v_call: TRBV11-3
d_call: TRBD2
cdr3_length: 10
cdr3_aa: ASSPAGDEQY

j_call: TRBJ2-5
v_call: TRBV7-9
d_call: .
cdr3_length: 14
cdr3_aa: ASSLVVEWGVETQY

j_call: TRBJ2-1
v_call: TRBV5-6
d_call: TRBD2
cdr3_length: 14
cdr3_aa: ASSVTSGSSYNEQF

j_call: TRBJ1-3
v_call: TRBV4-1
d_call: .
cdr3_length: 14
cdr3_aa: ASSPSRGEPGNTIY

j_call: TRBJ1-1
v_call: TRBV4-2
d_call: .
cdr3_length: 13
cdr3_aa: ASSQDVGTNTEAF

j_call: TRBJ2-3
v_call: TRBV6-2/TRBV6-3
d_call: .
cdr3_length: 14
cdr3_aa: ASSYSGFTRTDTQY

j_call: TRBJ1-6
v_call: TRBV18
d_call: .
cdr3_length: 11
cdr3_aa: ASSQSVDSPLH

j_call: TRBJ2-7
v_call: TRBV5-4
d_call: TRBD2
cdr3_length: 14
cdr3_aa: ASSLGASGGSYEQY

j_call: TRBJ2-1
v_call: TRBV30
d_call: .
cdr3_length: 14
cdr3_aa: AWNSREARPYNEQF

j_call: TRBJ1-2
v_call: TRBV3-1/TRBV3-2
d_call: TRBD1
cdr3_length: 12
cdr3_aa: ASSQGQGLYGYT

j_call: TRBJ2-5
v_call: TRBV15
d_call: TRBD1
cdr3_length: 14
cdr3_aa: ATSRRLGGQQETQY

j_call: TRBJ2-7
v_call: TRBV14
d_call: TRBD2
cdr3_length: 11
cdr3_aa: ASSMRLAGVVY

j_call: TRBJ2-6
v_call: TRBV28
d_call: .
cdr3_length: 13
cdr3_aa: ASSFLSPGANVLT

j_call: TRBJ1-5
v_call: TRBV28
d_call: .
cdr3_length: 15
cdr3_aa: ASSFSRGTPFYQPQH

j_call: TRBJ1-2
v_call: TRBV7-9
d_call: .
cdr3_length: 13
cdr3_aa: ASSLSSEALYGYT

j_call: TRBJ2-7
v_call: TRBV6-1
d_call: TRBD2
cdr3_length: 13
cdr3_aa: ASSEGGTSGYEQY

j_call: TRBJ1-1
v_call: TRBV28
d_call: TRBD1
cdr3_length: 15
cdr3_aa: ASSLFPFRTGNTEAF

j_call: TRBJ2-3
v_call: TRBV5-8
d_call: .
cdr3_length: 15
cdr3_aa: ASSRKVAGPITDTQY

j_call: TRBJ2-7
v_call: TRBV7-8
d_call: .
cdr3_length: 12
cdr3_aa: ASSPRQSSYEQY

j_call: TRBJ1-2
v_call: TRBV4-3
d_call: .
cdr3_length: 11
cdr3_aa: ASSPDRTTGYT

j_call: TRBJ2-1
v_call: TRBV7-9
d_call: TRBD2
cdr3_length: 14
cdr3_aa: ASSQTSGSSYNEQF

j_call: TRBJ1-5
v_call: TRBV2
d_call: TRBD1
cdr3_length: 14
cdr3_aa: ASSATQTGAWQPQH

j_call: TRBJ2-1
v_call: TRBV11-3
d_call: TRBD2
cdr3_length: 14
cdr3_aa: ASSPRPGLAVNEQF

j_call: TRBJ2-3
v_call: TRBV12-3/TRBV12-4
d_call: .
cdr3_length: 11
cdr3_aa: ASSYRGTDTQY

j_call: TRBJ2-1
v_call: TRBV5-6
d_call: TRBD1
cdr3_length: 10
cdr3_aa: ASSTGNNEQF

j_call: TRBJ2-6
v_call: TRBV7-2
d_call: .
cdr3_length: 13
cdr3_aa: ASSLGGPGANVLT

j_call: TRBJ2-1
v_call: TRBV4-3
d_call: TRBD2
cdr3_length: 16
cdr3_aa: ASSQEGGAGGLYNEQF

j_call: TRBJ1-1
v_call: TRBV6-5
d_call: .
cdr3_length: 11
cdr3_aa: ASRTPKEGEAF

j_call: TRBJ1-3
v_call: TRBV11-2
d_call: .
cdr3_length: 11
cdr3_aa: ASSSGTGNTIY

j_call: TRBJ2-2
v_call: TRBV19
d_call: .
cdr3_length: 12
cdr3_aa: ASGSQSNTGELF

j_call: TRBJ1-2
v_call: TRBV24-1
d_call: TRBD1
cdr3_length: 14
cdr3_aa: ATSESAGGANYGYT

j_call: TRBJ1-5
v_call: TRBV6-5
d_call: TRBD1
cdr3_length: 13
cdr3_aa: ASSPQGYSNQPQH

j_call: TRBJ2-5
v_call: TRBV5-1
d_call: .
cdr3_length: 10
cdr3_aa: ASSSDRGTQY

j_call: TRBJ2-1
v_call: TRBV6-5
d_call: TRBD1
cdr3_length: 13
cdr3_aa: ASTVDRGSYNEQF

j_call: TRBJ1-2
v_call: TRBV27
d_call: TRBD1
cdr3_length: 10
cdr3_aa: ASSRDRNGYT

j_call: TRBJ2-1
v_call: TRBV12-5
d_call: TRBD2
cdr3_length: 13
cdr3_aa: ASGLWTSGSNEQF

j_call: TRBJ2-5
v_call: TRBV27
d_call: .
cdr3_length: 11
cdr3_aa: ASSSGPGETQY

j_call: TRBJ2-2
v_call: TRBV18
d_call: .
cdr3_length: 14
cdr3_aa: ASSPPTGKNTGELF